A single sample gave rise to the 23 T cell receptor beta chains below, sequenced in a study of tissue T cells after allogeneic stem cell transplantation. Time point in this sample: mouse harvest day 7 after allogeneic transplant. Mouse grafts combined 10^7 T-cell-depleted bone marrow cells with 10^6 splenic CD5+ T cells. Data came from immunoSEQ multiplex PCR; TCRdb stores just in-frame clones and leaves some out. The sample records about 6,600 clones, roughly half being singletons. Sample: lymph node tissue. The receptors stem from a female BALB/c mouse given C57BL/6 T cells with graft-versus-host disease after an allogeneic hematopoietic cell transplant.

This clone was found once. The genes are named according to mouse. With the read ending 1 residue before the CDR3 end, the germline J gene is used to fill in that end. This chain links TRBV3 with TRBJ1-1; no definite D call. CDR3 length: 13 amino acids. Germline V gene lookup returns CDR1 SNHLY and CDR2 FYNGKV (reference sequence). Trimming took off 4 bases at V and 0 bases at J, with 6 bases between the two ends. The CDR3 loop is CASSYQANTEVFF. The sequenced CDR3 bases are TGTGCCAGCAGCTACCAAGCAAACACAGAAGTCTTC.

In the case of this clone: Mouse gene names and germline throughout. Here the CDR3 reads CASSLEPGPGQLYF. The sequenced part of the CDR3 DNA is TGTGCAAGCAGCTTAGAGCCGGGGCCCGGGCAGCTCTAC. The J gene is TRBJ2-2, the V gene TRBV16, with D tentatively TRBD1 or TRBD2 (5 bases each). With the read ending 1 residue before the CDR3 end, the germline J gene is used to fill in that end. Trimming removed 0 bases at V and 6 bases at J, with 8 bases between. The CDR3 loop spans 14 amino acids. Germline values: CDR1 SGHSA, CDR2 FRNQAP.

A word on this clone: The gene symbols are mouse symbols. The CDR3 end lies 1 residue beyond the end of the read and is filled in from the germline J gene. V is TRBV3 and J is TRBJ2-4; TRBD1 matches at 11 bases. This CDR3 has 14 residues. Germline V gene lookup returns CDR1 SNHLY and CDR2 FYNGKV (reference sequence). V was pared by 3 bases and J by 6 bases, with 2 bases of the junction left unmatched. Incomplete CDR3 DNA: TGTGCCAGCAGCTTCCGGGACAGGGGGAACACCTTGTAC. Translating it yields CASSFRDRGNTLY. The whole CDR3 sequence reads CASSFRDRGNTLYF.

Regarding this clone: Gene names follow the mouse nomenclature. The CDR3 end falls 1 residue outside the read, so it is completed with the germline J gene. V usage is TRBV31 and J usage is TRBJ2-1, with TRBD2 matching over 10 bases. The CDR3 is made up of 15 amino acids. The V segment lost 3 bases and the J segment 3 bases; nucleotides outside the gene matches: 5. Germline V gene lookup returns CDR1 GKSSPN and CDR2 SITVG. Incomplete CDR3 DNA: TGTGCCTGGAGCCGGGACTGGGGATCCTATGCTGAGCAGTTC. Encoded protein: CAWSRDWGSYAEQF. The CDR3, in full, reads CAWSRDWGSYAEQFF. The full variable domain, rest sourced from reference TRBV31 and TRBJ2-1, is AQTIHQWPVAEIKAVGSPLSLGCTIKGKSSPNLYWYWQATGGTLQQLFYSITVGQVESVVQLNLSASRPKDDQFILSTEKLLLSHSGFYLCAWSRDWGSYAEQFFGPGTRLTVL.

As regards this clone: Genes and germline are mouse. The CDR3 end lies 1 residue beyond the end of the read and is filled in from the germline J gene. The chain has TRBV12-1 and TRBJ2-7; no clear D. Trimming left V 0 bases short and J 3 bases short, with 8 bases between. Per the germline V gene, CDR1 is SGHSN and CDR2 is HYEKVE. The CDR3 extends over 13 amino acids. CDR3 region: CASSLDEDYEQYF. The sequenced part of the CDR3 DNA is TGTGCCAGCTCTCTCGATGAAGACTATGAACAGTAC.

Comments on this clone: One end of the junction does not line up with germline, which may come from a read error. The gene symbols are mouse symbols. The read ends 1 residue before the CDR3 terminus; that terminus is restored from the germline J gene. The V call is TRBV13-3, the J call TRBJ2-7, with D hard to call. CDR1 is NNHDY, CDR2 SYVADS, per germline. This CDR3 contains 12 residues. Incomplete CDR3 DNA: TGTGCCAGCAGTGATGGGCAGTATGCACAGTAC. Translation gives CASSDGQYAQY. The full CDR3 is CASSDGQYAQYF.

Turning to this clone: Germline and genes: mouse. The sequence runs out 1 residue before the end of the CDR3; the remainder is reconstructed from the germline J gene. This sequence joins TRBV29 and TRBJ2-1, with D possibly matching TRBD1 (6 bases). The CDR3 loop spans 14 amino acids. Germline V gene data show CDR1 as MSHET and CDR2 as SYDVDS. Trimming took 5 bases from V and 1 from J, leaving 9 bases between them. The CDR3 bases that were read are TGTGCTAGCAGTCCAGGACAGAACTATGCTGAGCAGTTC. Translated: CASSPGQNYAEQF. In full, the CDR3 reads CASSPGQNYAEQFF.

By proportion, this clone is medium-sized. Genes here carry mouse names. With the read ending 1 residue before the CDR3 end, the germline J gene is used to fill in that end. V gene TRBV24 combines with J gene TRBJ2-3; 8 bases align to TRBD1. J gave up 4 bases and V 0 bases, and 6 bases lay outside the gene matches. Germline loops: CDR1 KGHTA, CDR2 FRNEEI. This CDR3 contains 16 residues. CDR3 in amino acids: CASSLYLTGGTETLYF. The sequenced CDR3 bases are TGTGCCAGCAGTCTGTATCTTACAGGGGGGACAGAAACGCTGTAT.

In the case of this clone: Gene and germline names: mouse. The read terminates 1 residue before the CDR3 end, so the remaining end is supplied by the germline J gene. This chain uses TRBV31 with TRBJ2-5; 8 nucleotides align to TRBD1. CDR1 is GKSSPN, CDR2 SITVG, per germline. The V and J ends lost 3 bases and 3 bases, in that order; junction bases with no gene match: 2. The CDR3 is 13 amino acids. CDR3: CAWSRDRQDTQYF. The part of the CDR3 DNA that was read is TGTGCCTGGAGCCGGGACAGGCAAGACACCCAGTAC.

On this clone: The gene symbols are mouse symbols. The read ends 1 residue early relative to the CDR3; the germline J gene fills the gap. The rearrangement uses TRBV26 and TRBJ2-7; D unresolved. Per the germline V gene, CDR1 is KGHPV and CDR2 is FQNQEV (reference sequence). V was pared by 1 base and J by 4 bases, with 11 bases between. This CDR3 contains 14 residues. CDR3 sequence reads: CASSLYPDKYEQYF. The part of the CDR3 DNA that was read is TGTGCCAGCAGTCTGTATCCCGACAAATATGAACAGTAC.

In its sample, this clone was seen a few times. Gene names and germline refer to mouse. The read terminates 1 residue ahead of where the CDR3 ends, so the germline J gene completes it. V is TRBV12-2 and J is TRBJ1-3, with D hard to call. CDR3 length equals 14 residues. Between the trimmed V and J ends, which lost 0 bases and 0 bases, there was a span of 5 bases. CDR1 is SGHLS and CDR2 is HYDKME in the germline V gene. The DNA read from the CDR3 is TGTGCCAGCTCTCTCGAGGGTTCTGGAAATACGCTCTAT. Encoded protein: CASSLEGSGNTLY. The CDR3, in full, reads CASSLEGSGNTLYF.

Details on this clone: Mouse gene names apply. The CDR3 extends 1 residue past the end of the read, so its final part is completed from the germline J gene. The V and J genes are TRBV26 and TRBJ2-1; tentatively, D is TRBD1 (6 bases). Trimming took off 2 bases at V and 1 base at J, with 6 bases between the two ends. Germline V gene lookup returns CDR1 KGHPV and CDR2 FQNQEV (reference sequence). The CDR3 extends over 14 amino acids. This CDR3 reads CASSLGQNYAEQFF. The sequenced part of the CDR3 DNA is TGTGCCAGCAGTCTGGGACAGAACTATGCTGAGCAGTTC.

To note about this clone: All gene names here are mouse names. Coverage ceases 1 residue before the CDR3 finishes, and the germline J gene fills in the end. The chain recombines TRBV15 with TRBJ2-7; 8 nucleotides match TRBD2. V shed 0 bases and J 7 bases; nucleotides not matched to a gene: 5. The CDR3 sequence is 14 residues long. Per the germline V gene, CDR1 is SGHND and CDR2 is FRSKSL. The CDR3 region is CASSLARGLGEQYF. The CDR3 bases that were read are TGTGCCAGCAGTTTAGCGCGAGGACTGGGAGAACAGTAC.

To note about this clone: The gene names here belong to mouse. The observed sequence ends 1 residue before the CDR3 terminus, with the missing tail filled in from the germline J gene. V usage is TRBV13-3 and J usage is TRBJ1-5; unclear D gene. Germline values: CDR1 NNHDY, CDR2 SYVADS. This CDR3 spans 12 amino acids. V was clipped by 2 bases and J by 5 bases, with 5 bases between them. The CDR3 bases that were read are TGTGCCAGCAGTGAGAGGGACCAGGCTCCGCTT. Encoded protein: CASSERDQAPL. The whole CDR3 region reads CASSERDQAPLF.

This clone has a handful of counts. Gene names refer to mouse genes. Coverage ceases 1 residue before the CDR3 finishes, and the germline J gene fills in the end. V and J are TRBV26 and TRBJ2-2; D unresolved. Trimming left V 3 bases short and J 5 bases short, with 4 bases between. The CDR3 consists of 12 residues. In germline, CDR1 is KGHPV, CDR2 FQNQEV (reference sequence). The covered CDR3 bases are TGTGCCAGCAGTCTTCAGACCGGGCAGCTCTAC. It specifies CASSLQTGQLY. The CDR3, in full, reads CASSLQTGQLYF.

Notes on this clone: The gene names given are mouse names. The missing CDR3 end, 1 residue past where the read stops, is filled in from the germline J gene. The chain has TRBV23 and TRBJ2-3; the table gives TRBD2 as D, unverified against the DNA. CDR1 and CDR2 from the germline V gene are KGHTA and FQNQQP. CDR3 length: 13 amino acids. The CDR3 bases that were read are TGCTCCAGCAGGACTGCTAGTGCAGAAACGCTGTAT. As protein: CSSRTASAETLY. The complete CDR3 reads CSSRTASAETLYF.

On this clone itself: Here the gene names and germline are mouse. The CDR3 end falls 1 residue outside the read, so it is completed with the germline J gene. The same CDR3 can be traced to other DNA sequences in this sample. The rearrangement joins TRBV26 to TRBJ1-6; the D gene is possibly TRBD1 (6 bases). TRBJ1-6 has ORF status, its function being uncertain. Germline V gene lookup returns CDR1 KGHPV and CDR2 FQNQEV (reference sequence). V was clipped by 6 bases and J by 0 bases, with 9 bases between them. The CDR3 totals 15 residues. Incomplete CDR3 DNA: TGTGCCAGCAGCCGGACAGATTCCTATAATTCGCCCCTCTAC. It specifies CASSRTDSYNSPLY. The entire CDR3 protein reads CASSRTDSYNSPLYF.

This clone was observed a handful of times. Mouse gene names apply. The CDR3: CASTPGANTEVFF. Incomplete CDR3 DNA: TGTGCCAGCACCCCAGGGGCAAACACAGAAGTCTTC. The rearrangement uses TRBV13-3 and TRBJ1-1, with D possibly TRBD1 on 6 matching bases. The read terminates 1 residue ahead of where the CDR3 ends, so the germline J gene completes it. The CDR3 has 13 residues. CDR1 is NNHDY, CDR2 SYVADS, per germline. V lost 6 bases to trimming and J lost 0 bases, with 9 bases between them.

Details on this clone: The gene symbols are mouse symbols. The sequenced fragment ends 1 residue before the CDR3 boundary, so the rest is inferred from the germline J gene. V and J are TRBV19 and TRBJ1-6; D is possibly TRBD1 (5 bases). TRBJ1-6 counts as an open reading frame of uncertain function. The germline V and J ends were trimmed by 3 bases and 0 bases, with 10 bases remaining between them. Germline CDR1 and CDR2: FNHDT and SITEND (reference sequence). This CDR3 region has 16 residues. The covered CDR3 bases are TGTGCCAGCAGTAAGGTGGGGGGTTCCTATAATTCGCCCCTCTAC. Its translation is CASSKVGGSYNSPLY. The whole CDR3 protein reads CASSKVGGSYNSPLYF.

As regards this clone: The genes are named according to mouse. The CDR3 end lies 1 residue beyond the end of the read and is filled in from the germline J gene. The chain links TRBV16 to TRBJ2-5, with TRBD1 as a possible D gene (6 bases). The germline V gene has CDR1 SGHSA and CDR2 FRNQAP. Trimming stripped 5 bases from V and 2 bases from J, with 11 bases between. The CDR3 loop spans 14 amino acids. CDR3 DNA (partial): TGTGCAAGCAGCCAACAGGGTGGCCAAGACACCCAGTAC. It yields the protein CASSQQGGQDTQY. The full CDR3 protein reads CASSQQGGQDTQYF.

This clone was recorded only once. Genes and germline are mouse. The read terminates 1 residue before the CDR3 end, so the remaining end is supplied by the germline J gene. The rearrangement uses TRBV12-2 and TRBJ1-5; D gene ambiguous. CDR3 length: 14 amino acids. V shed 3 bases and J shed 3 bases, with 11 bases lying between them. In germline, CDR1 is SGHLS, CDR2 HYDKME. CDR3 sequence reads: CASSSTRVNQAPLF. CDR3 DNA, as far as it was read: TGTGCCAGCTCTTCGACTCGGGTCAACCAGGCTCCGCTT.

A remark on this clone: Each gene name is a mouse one. The CDR3 here is CASSRDREDQDTQYF. The CDR3 DNA, read in part, is TGTGCCAGCTCTCGGGACAGGGAGGACCAAGACACCCAGTAC. This chain connects TRBV12-1 to TRBJ2-5; 9 bases are shared with TRBD1. The read ends 1 residue shy of where the CDR3 ends; the end is completed using the germline J gene. The V and J ends lost 2 bases and 1 base, in that order; junction bases with no gene match: 3. Germline CDR1 SGHSN, CDR2 HYEKVE. CDR3 size: 15 residues.

Concerning this clone itself: The genes and germline here are from mouse. The DNA ends 1 residue before the CDR3 does, and the rest of the CDR3 is filled in from the germline J gene. The genes are TRBV26 and TRBJ1-1, with D possibly being TRBD1 (5 bases). This CDR3 spans 13 amino acids. Trimming pared 4 bases from V and 0 bases from J, leaving 6 bases between. CDR1 is KGHPV and CDR2 is FQNQEV in the germline V gene (reference sequence). The part of the CDR3 DNA that was read is TGTGCCAGCAGTCCGGACAAGAACACAGAAGTCTTC. This codes for CASSPDKNTEVF. The whole CDR3 sequence is CASSPDKNTEVFF.